The 13 T cell receptor beta chains reported below all come from one sample, sequenced in a study of blood T cell repertoires in COVID-19. The method was immunoSEQ multiplex PCR; TCRdb's version includes in-frame clones alone and lacks a portion of them. The sample lists 200,000 to 300,000 clones, roughly 86% occurring once. The specimen was peripheral blood. Every receptor here comes from a human donor in a cohort sampled during active COVID-19.

This chain connects TRBV10-3 to TRBJ1-6; no clear D gene. CDR1 and CDR2 from the germline V gene are ENHRY and SYGVKD. This CDR3 is 14 amino acids long. With 6 bases removed from V and 5 bases from J, the gap between germline ends came to 11 bases. Here the CDR3 reads CAISPTSDNSPLHF. Written as DNA, the CDR3 is TGTGCCATCAGCCCGACATCCGATAATTCACCCCTCCACTTT.

The chain uses TRBV7-2 and TRBJ1-1; TRBD1 aligns across 7 bases. The CDR3 sequence is 13 residues long. Per germline, CDR1 SGHTA and CDR2 FQGNSA. Trimming removed 4 bases from V and 3 bases from J; junction bases left unmatched: 2. Here the CDR3 reads CASSSQGHTEAFF. DNA of the CDR3: TGTGCCAGCAGCTCACAGGGGCACACTGAAGCTTTCTTT. Using reference TRBV7-2 and TRBJ1-1 for the parts outside the CDR3, the full variable domain is GAGVSQSPSNKVTEKGKDVELRCDPISGHTALYWYRQSLGQGLEFLIYFQGNSAPDKSGLPSDRFSAERTGGSVSTLTIQRTQQEDSAVYLCASSSQGHTEAFFGQGTRLTVV.

The genes are TRBV19 and TRBJ1-6, with 7 bases that match TRBD1. The trim removed 2 bases at V and 9 bases at J, leaving 22 bases unmatched. Germline V gene data show CDR1 as LNHDA and CDR2 as SQIVND (reference sequence). CDR3 length: 20 residues. The CDR3, as DNA: TGTGCCAGTAGTATACCCCCGAAGACCAACAGGGGTGGTGCGTCTTCACCCCTCCACTTT. It yields the protein CASSIPPKTNRGGASSPLHF.

The rearrangement links TRBV11-2 to TRBJ2-6; D uncertain. This CDR3 is built from 17 residues. Between the trimmed V and J ends, which lost 1 base and 0 bases, there was a span of 10 bases. Germline-derived CDR1 and CDR2 are SGHAT and FQNNGV. CDR3 in DNA: TGTGCCAGCAGCTTAGGAGGAGTGTCCTCTGGGGCCAACGTCCTGACTTTC. Protein sequence: CASSLGGVSSGANVLTF.

V and J are TRBV27 and TRBJ2-5, with D possibly matching TRBD1 (5 bases). Germline V gene sequence: CDR1 MNHEY, CDR2 SMNVEV (reference sequence). Between the trimmed V and J ends, which lost 5 bases and 2 bases, there was a span of 18 bases. The CDR3 has 16 residues. The CDR3 loop reads CASSELGVGPQETQYF. In nucleotides, the CDR3 is TGTGCCAGCAGTGAATTGGGCGTGGGGCCTCAAGAGACCCAGTACTTC.

This clone was found once. This chain links TRBV5-8 with TRBJ1-1; D is unclear. Trimming took off 4 bases at V and 4 bases at J, with 17 bases between the two ends. Germline-derived CDR1 and CDR2 are SGHTS and YDEGEE. This CDR3 has 15 residues. The CDR3 sequence is CASSQSGVGLTEAFF. The CDR3 nucleotides read TGTGCCAGCAGCCAAAGCGGGGTCGGACTCACTGAAGCTTTCTTT.

The rearrangement links TRBV4-1 to TRBJ2-7; 7 bases match TRBD2. The CDR3 has 16 amino acids. Germline CDR1 and CDR2: MGHRA and YSYEKL. With 5 bases clipped from V and 1 base from J, the junction kept 11 bases outside the gene matches. Here the CDR3 reads CASSSNSGSLSYEQYF. CDR3 DNA: TGCGCCAGCAGCAGTAATAGCGGGTCCCTTTCCTACGAGCAGTACTTC.

This sequence joins TRBV2 and TRBJ1-4, with TRBD1 matching 8 bases. The CDR3 is 15 amino acids. Germline CDR1 and CDR2: SNHLY and FYNNEI. Losses at the gene ends were 6 bases for V and 7 bases for J; bases not matched to a gene: 10. The CDR3 bases are TGTGCCAGCAGGTCCCAAGGGACAGGAAGTGAAAAACTGTTTTTT. Protein product: CASRSQGTGSEKLFF.

The chain combines TRBV28 with TRBJ1-2; D not certain. The V gene lost 2 bases and the J gene lost 6 bases, with 7 bases spanning the gap. CDR1 is MDHEN and CDR2 is SYDVKM in the germline V gene. The CDR3 contains 12 residues. Here the CDR3 reads CASSLQVDGYTF. The CDR3 DNA reads as TGTGCCAGCAGTTTACAGGTAGATGGCTACACCTTC.

This chain links TRBV7-9 with TRBJ1-6; D not certain. V lost 3 bases to trimming and J lost 11 bases, with 14 bases between them. The CDR3 has 14 residues. Germline loops: CDR1 SEHNR, CDR2 FQNEAQ (reference sequence). CDR3 region: CASSFGSSAAPLHF. The CDR3 region has the DNA TGTGCCAGCAGCTTCGGGTCCTCGGCGGCACCCCTCCACTTT.

The chain uses TRBV27 and TRBJ2-7; 7 positions agree with TRBD1. Per germline, CDR1 MNHEY and CDR2 SMNVEV (reference sequence). CDR3 length: 16 residues. Trimming took 0 bases from V and 4 from J; bases not matched to a gene: 9. CDR3 DNA: TGTGCCAGCAGTTTATCGGCCCCCCCGGGACAGTACGAGCAGTACTTC. Translation gives CASSLSAPPGQYEQYF.

The rearrangement uses TRBV5-1 and TRBJ2-7; weak D call: TRBD2 (5 bases). CDR3 length equals 13 residues. Germline V gives CDR1 SGHRS, CDR2 YFSETQ. V lost 2 bases and J lost 5, with 11 bases in between. The CDR3 is CASSLEGTNEQYF. DNA of the CDR3: TGCGCCAGCAGCTTAGAGGGAACCAACGAGCAGTACTTC. Full variable domain (remainder filled in from reference TRBV5-1 and TRBJ2-7): KAGVTQTPRYLIKTRGQQVTLSCSPISGHRSVSWYQQTPGQGLQFLFEYFSETQRNKGNFPGRFSGRQFSNSRSEMNVSTLELGDSALYLCASSLEGTNEQYFGPGTRLTVT.

This clone was observed a few times. The rearrangement links TRBV7-2 to TRBJ1-2, with unresolved D. Germline V gene sequence: CDR1 SGHTA, CDR2 FQGNSA. The CDR3 is made up of 16 amino acids. The V end lost 5 bases, the J end lost 0 bases, and 16 bases lay between the germline ends. The CDR3 coding sequence is TGTGCCAGCAGCCCCCGTTGGGCCACAACTAACTATGGCTACACCTTC. It is translated as CASSPRWATTNYGYTF.